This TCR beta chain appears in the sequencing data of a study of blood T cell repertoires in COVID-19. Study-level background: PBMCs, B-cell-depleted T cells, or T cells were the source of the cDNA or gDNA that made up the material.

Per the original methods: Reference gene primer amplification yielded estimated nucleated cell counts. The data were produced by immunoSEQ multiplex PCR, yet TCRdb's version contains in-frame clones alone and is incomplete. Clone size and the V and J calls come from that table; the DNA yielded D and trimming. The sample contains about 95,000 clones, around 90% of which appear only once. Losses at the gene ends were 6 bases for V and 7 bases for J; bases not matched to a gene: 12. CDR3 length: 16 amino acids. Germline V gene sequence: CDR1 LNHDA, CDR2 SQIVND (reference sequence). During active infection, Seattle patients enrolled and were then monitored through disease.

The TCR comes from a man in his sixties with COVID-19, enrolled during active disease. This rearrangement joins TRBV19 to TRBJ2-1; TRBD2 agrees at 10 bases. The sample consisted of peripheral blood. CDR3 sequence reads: CASRLGLAGDSNEQFF. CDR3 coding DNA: TGTGCCAGTAGACTCGGGCTAGCGGGAGATTCGAATGAGCAGTTCTTC.